Listed below are T cell receptor beta chains from one sample, sequenced in a study of OX40 agonist ivuxolimab in advanced cancers. Generated by immunoSEQ multiplex PCR, the TCRdb table keeps only in-frame clones and is missing some. The data contain about 45,000 clones, approximately 91% of them singletons. Specimen: CD4+ or CD8+ T cells sorted from blood, collected in a trial of the OX40 agonist ivuxolimab. All receptors come from an adult with an advanced solid tumor such as melanoma, head and neck, liver or kidney cancer. The CDR3 runs from the conserved cysteine through the conserved F or W. D genes are given only for firm matches.

J: TRBJ1-1; D: -; V: TRBV25-1; CDR3: CASSERHTEAFF
J: TRBJ2-1; D: TRBD2; V: TRBV6-6; CDR3: CASSGRLAGGDEQFF
J: TRBJ1-1; D: TRBD1; V: TRBV10-2; CDR3: CASSDRANTEAFF
J: TRBJ2-5; D: TRBD2; V: TRBV5-1; CDR3: CASTLVERGQETQYF
J: TRBJ1-1; D: -; V: TRBV7-9; CDR3: CASSQRLTEAFF
J: TRBJ2-3; D: TRBD2; V: TRBV30; CDR3: CAWKRREGLTDTQYF
J: TRBJ1-4; D: -; V: TRBV6-5; CDR3: CASSSGGTNEKLFF
J: TRBJ2-1; D: TRBD2; V: TRBV10-3; CDR3: CATEGLAGFNEQFF
J: TRBJ2-2; D: -; V: TRBV6-5; CDR3: CASSLTSSNTGELFF
J: TRBJ2-1; D: -; V: TRBV21-1; CDR3: CASSSLAVAGDSCNEQFF
J: TRBJ1-6; D: -; V: TRBV9; CDR3: CASSPLSGQNNSPLHF
J: TRBJ2-1; D: TRBD2; V: TRBV7-2; CDR3: CASKSGRSDEQFF
J: TRBJ2-2; D: TRBD1; V: TRBV7-2; CDR3: CASIRTGFTGELFF
J: TRBJ2-2; D: -; V: TRBV6-5; CDR3: CASSLVGHTGELFF
J: TRBJ2-7; D: -; V: TRBV9; CDR3: CASSLAPGTTYEQYF
J: TRBJ2-4; D: -; V: TRBV7-2; CDR3: CASSLGGTGNIQYF
J: TRBJ2-1; D: -; V: TRBV7-3; CDR3: CASSLRAGDSYNEQFF
J: TRBJ2-1; D: -; V: TRBV7-3; CDR3: CASSSAGAGRRDEQFF
J: TRBJ2-2; D: -; V: TRBV10-3; CDR3: CAISEYATTVTGELFF
J: TRBJ2-2; D: -; V: TRBV10-3; CDR3: CAISDRKNTGELFF
J: TRBJ2-2; D: -; V: TRBV5-1; CDR3: CASSLVTLNTGELFF
J: TRBJ2-1; D: TRBD2; V: TRBV15; CDR3: CATSGLLAGGPGNEQFF
J: TRBJ1-1; D: -; V: TRBV19; CDR3: CASSTRTENTEAFF
J: TRBJ2-2; D: -; V: TRBV7-8; CDR3: CASSSAGSGKSTGELFF
J: TRBJ1-2; D: TRBD1; V: TRBV28; CDR3: CASSFLRGLAGGYTF
J: TRBJ2-2; D: -; V: TRBV12-5; CDR3: CASGRDWANTGELFF
J: TRBJ1-2; D: -; V: TRBV28; CDR3: CASSMYTGSNYGYTF
J: TRBJ2-2; D: -; V: TRBV19; CDR3: CASSIDPGIGRELFF
J: TRBJ2-1; D: TRBD2; V: TRBV5-4; CDR3: CASSQGLAGYNEQFF
J: TRBJ2-7; D: -; V: TRBV7-6; CDR3: CASSLGLGGEQYF
J: TRBJ2-7; D: -; V: TRBV20-1; CDR3: CSTGPSYEQYF
J: TRBJ2-5; D: -; V: TRBV5-4; CDR3: CASSLGAVQETQYF
J: TRBJ2-1; D: TRBD2; V: TRBV27; CDR3: CASSRNPGTSDYNEQFF
J: -; D: -; V: TRBV7-3; CDR3: CAGNWEGEQSIVYEQYF
J: TRBJ2-5; D: TRBD2; V: TRBV7-9; CDR3: CASSPMGLAGDHQETQYF
J: TRBJ2-7; D: TRBD1; V: TRBV7-2; CDR3: CASSSKTGEGYEQYF
J: TRBJ2-7; D: TRBD1; V: TRBV7-2; CDR3: CASSYQTGQSYEQYF
J: TRBJ1-5; D: TRBD1; V: TRBV6-1; CDR3: CASSIRRTGNQPQHF
J: TRBJ2-2; D: -; V: TRBV27; CDR3: CASSLSGVGELFF
J: TRBJ2-1; D: TRBD2; V: TRBV19; CDR3: CASSRGLASEQFF
J: TRBJ2-1; D: -; V: TRBV5-4; CDR3: CASRNSLSTALGNEQFF
J: TRBJ2-7; D: TRBD1; V: TRBV6-1; CDR3: CASTKTGIYEQYF
J: TRBJ1-5; D: -; V: TRBV7-2; CDR3: CASSLGEQPQHF
J: TRBJ2-5; D: -; V: TRBV5-5; CDR3: CASSLEVGGLQETQYF
J: TRBJ2-3; D: -; V: TRBV6-1; CDR3: CASSVPDTDFTQYF
J: TRBJ2-7; D: -; V: TRBV5-1; CDR3: CASSLVSVSSYEQYF
J: TRBJ1-5; D: -; V: TRBV7-2; CDR3: CASSLGQGENQPQHF
J: TRBJ2-1; D: -; V: TRBV19; CDR3: CASSNQDGVHNEQFF
J: TRBJ2-7; D: -; V: TRBV18; CDR3: CASSPRQEGSYEQYF
J: TRBJ1-5; D: -; V: TRBV7-2; CDR3: CASSLGGRGNQPQHF
J: TRBJ2-1; D: -; V: TRBV7-9; CDR3: CASSFGGGGFGNEQFF
J: TRBJ1-6; D: TRBD1; V: TRBV2; CDR3: CASSIRTGDNSPLHF
J: TRBJ1-1; D: -; V: TRBV6-5; CDR3: CASSLQGLNTEAFF
J: TRBJ2-5; D: -; V: TRBV11-2; CDR3: CASSLGLMVGETQYF